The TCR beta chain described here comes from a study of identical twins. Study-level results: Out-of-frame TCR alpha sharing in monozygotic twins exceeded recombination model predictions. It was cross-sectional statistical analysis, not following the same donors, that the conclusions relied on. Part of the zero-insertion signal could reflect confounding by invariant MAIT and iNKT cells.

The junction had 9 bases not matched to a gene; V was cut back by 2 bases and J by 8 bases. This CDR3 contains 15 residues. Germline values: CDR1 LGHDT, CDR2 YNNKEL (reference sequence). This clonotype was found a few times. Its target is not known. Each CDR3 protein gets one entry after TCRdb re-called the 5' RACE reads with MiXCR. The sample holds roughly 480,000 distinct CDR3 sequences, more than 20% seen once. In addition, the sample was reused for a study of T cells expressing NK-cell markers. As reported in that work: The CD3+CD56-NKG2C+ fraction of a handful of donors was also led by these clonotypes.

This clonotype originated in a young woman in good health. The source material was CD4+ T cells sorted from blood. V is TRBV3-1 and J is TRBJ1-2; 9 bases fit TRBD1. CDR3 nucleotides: TGTGCCAGCAGCCAACCTCGGGACAGGGCTGGCGGCTACACCTTC. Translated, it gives CASSQPRDRAGGYTF.